The 23 T cell receptor beta chains given below trace back to one sample, sequenced in a study of T cells expressing NK-cell markers. TCRdb re-called the 5' RACE reads; every CDR3 protein appears as one record, without DNA. Its listing shows around 180,000 distinct CDR3 sequences. Sequencing was performed on blood T cells: a sorted CD56 or NKG2C T cell subset, CD4+ or CD8+ T cells, or bulk PBMC T cells (not recorded which). The source of these receptors is a man aged 18-70 years in good health.

The chain recombines TRBV3-1 with TRBJ2-3; there is no DNA to check the TCRdb D call of TRBD2. Germline V CDR1 and CDR2: LGHDT, YNNKEL (reference sequence). The CDR3 runs to 17 residues. The CDR3 protein is CASSRPTSGALADTQYF.

CDR3 region: CSVVLRGKYEQYF. This chain links TRBV29-1 with TRBJ2-7; there is no DNA to check the TCRdb D call of TRBD1. The CDR3 has 13 amino acids. Germline CDR1 SQVTM, CDR2 ANQGSEA.

J is TRBJ2-6 and V is TRBV4-2. There are 16 residues in the CDR3. Germline assignment: CDR1 LGHNA and CDR2 YNFKEQ. CDR3: CASSQEEHSGANVLTF.

The chain combines TRBV13 with TRBJ1-1; TCRdb selects TRBD1, and the lack of DNA leaves this call unchecked. CDR3 length: 15 residues. Germline CDR1 is PRHDT and CDR2 is FYEKMQ (reference sequence). CDR3 residues: CASSEGGQMNTEAFF.

This chain links TRBV6-5 with TRBJ1-5; TCRdb designates TRBD1, a call that cannot be tested without DNA. CDR1 is MNHEY, CDR2 SVGAGI, per germline. The CDR3 has 18 residues. The CDR3 here is CASSPDPFGHPSNQPQHF.

The V and J genes are TRBV24-1 and TRBJ2-1; the TCRdb call, TRBD2, lacks DNA for checking. The CDR3 runs 18 residues. CDR1 is KGHDR and CDR2 is SFDVKD in the germline V gene. The CDR3: CATSDSSRLAGALNEQFF.

The chain joins TRBV21-1 to TRBJ2-3; TCRdb outputs TRBD2, but without DNA this stays unchecked. TRBV21-1 has pseudogene status. The CDR3 runs to 17 residues. The CDR3: CASSKVGVLAGTDTQYF.

The chain is built from TRBV5-1 and TRBJ1-2; TCRdb names TRBD1, which stays unverified in the absence of DNA. The V gene's germline CDR1 is SGHRS and CDR2 YFSETQ. This CDR3 region has 17 residues. CDR3 loop: CASSWGQGPSFRYGYTF. Drawing the rest from reference TRBV5-1 and TRBJ1-2, the complete variable domain is KAGVTQTPRYLIKTRGQQVTLSCSPISGHRSVSWYQQTPGQGLQFLFEYFSETQRNKGNFPGRFSGRQFSNSRSEMNVSTLELGDSALYLCASSWGQGPSFRYGYTFGSGTRLTVV.

The chain employs TRBV4-1 and TRBJ1-4. Germline loops: CDR1 MGHRA, CDR2 YSYEKL. CDR3 length: 16 amino acids. This CDR3 reads CASSYFNTATNEKLFF.

The V call is TRBV11-2, the J call TRBJ2-1; TCRdb's assignment of TRBD1 cannot be checked, as there is no DNA. CDR1 and CDR2 from the germline V gene are SGHAT and FQNNGV. This CDR3 spans 13 amino acids. This chain's CDR3 is CASSSPSHGEQFF.

CDR3 amino acids: CSVQSDRGIRSEQFF. This chain uses TRBV29-1 with TRBJ2-1; TCRdb indicates TRBD1, and absent DNA this call remains unverified. This CDR3 contains 15 residues. Germline V gene sequence: CDR1 SQVTM, CDR2 ANQGSEA.

This chain joins TRBV7-6 and TRBJ2-2; absent DNA, TCRdb's TRBD1 call cannot be checked. Germline assignment: CDR1 SGHVS and CDR2 FNYEAQ. CDR3 size: 16 residues. CDR3 region: CASSPTDHRNTGELFF.

This chain connects TRBV7-6 to TRBJ2-7; without DNA, the TCRdb call of TRBD1 cannot be checked. This CDR3 region has 13 residues. From germline, CDR1 is SGHVS and CDR2 FNYEAQ. Here the CDR3 reads CASSLRGQNEQYF.

The gene calls are TRBV5-6 and TRBJ2-5; TCRdb designates TRBD1, a call that cannot be tested without DNA. Germline V gene data show CDR1 as SGHDT and CDR2 as YYEEEE. There are 15 residues in the CDR3. The CDR3 here is CASSSRTGGRETQYF. Variable domain in full (rest from reference TRBV5-6 and TRBJ2-5): DAGVTQSPTHLIKTRGQQVTLRCSPKSGHDTVSWYQQALGQGPQFIFQYYEEEERQRGNFPDRFSGHQFPNYSSELNVNALLLGDSALYLCASSSRTGGRETQYFGPGTRLLVL.

The chain employs TRBV9 and TRBJ2-1. The germline V gene encodes CDR1 SGDLS and CDR2 YYNGEE. This CDR3 contains 14 residues. Here the CDR3 reads CASSGQGLYNEQFF.

The chain couples TRBV19 to TRBJ2-5; TCRdb gives TRBD1 as the D gene, but with no DNA this cannot be confirmed. This CDR3 spans 15 amino acids. Germline V gene sequence: CDR1 LNHDA, CDR2 SQIVND (reference sequence). The CDR3 here is CASSTSRDSQETQYF. The full variable domain, completed using reference TRBV19 and TRBJ2-5, is DGGITQSPKYLFRKEGQNVTLSCEQNLNHDAMYWYRQDPGQGLRLIYYSQIVNDFQKGDIAEGYSVSREKKESFPLTVTSAQKNPTAFYLCASSTSRDSQETQYFGPGTRLLVL.

The chain's CDR3 is CASSLAGVSYEQYF. This chain links TRBV13 with TRBJ2-7; there is no DNA to check the TCRdb D call of TRBD1. Germline V gene sequence: CDR1 PRHDT, CDR2 FYEKMQ (reference sequence). This CDR3 region has 14 residues.

J is TRBJ2-2 and V is TRBV3-1; TCRdb reports TRBD1, a call that lacks DNA to check it against. The CDR3 totals 17 residues. Germline CDR1 and CDR2: LGHDT and YNNKEL (reference sequence). The CDR3 loop reads CASSPPWVAGDSGELFF.

The chain uses TRBV30 and TRBJ2-1; TCRdb lists TRBD1, though no DNA is available to test this call. Germline V lookup: CDR1 GTSNPN, CDR2 SVGIG (reference sequence). The CDR3 extends over 14 amino acids. This CDR3 is CAWKQGASYNEQFF.

This sequence joins TRBV6-2 or TRBV6-3 and TRBJ1-1; there is no DNA to check the TCRdb D call of TRBD1. The germline gives CDR1 MNHEY, CDR2 SVGEGT. The CDR3 is 15 residues long. This CDR3 is CASSSRQIHATEAFF.

CDR3 protein: CASSSRTSGGAALDQETQYF. The rearrangement uses TRBV2 and TRBJ2-5; lacking DNA, the TRBD2 call made by TCRdb goes unchecked. Germline CDR1 SNHLY, CDR2 FYNNEI. The length of the CDR3 is 20 residues.

The chain employs TRBV6-2 or TRBV6-3 and TRBJ2-3; TCRdb names TRBD1, which stays unverified in the absence of DNA. In germline, CDR1 is MNHEY, CDR2 SVGEGT. CDR3 length equals 17 residues. CDR3 in amino acids: CASSYSGTGRYTDTQYF.

The CDR3 here is CASSPSMSPATGETQYF. This chain uses TRBV7-9 with TRBJ2-5; the D gene TCRdb calls, TRBD1, cannot be checked with no DNA. This CDR3 has 17 amino acids. From germline, CDR1 is SEHNR and CDR2 FQNEAQ (reference sequence).